These 10 T cell receptor beta chains were all obtained from the same sample, sequenced in a study of blood T cells in healthy people across ages (dated by TCRdb to 2014 to 2015). Preparation of the library involved 5' RACE. The sample was run on an Illumina HiSeq 2500. A second PCR of roughly 7 to 11 cycles was performed with a sample-barcoded 5' primer and a J-beta primer mix. TCRdb itself trimmed the public reads at Q25 with fastp, ran MiXCR and retained productive beta chains. For every CDR3 protein sequence, its rows merge into one entry that carries the most common genes and DNA. Within this sample are over 500,000 distinct CDR3 sequences, with roughly half of them counted one time only. The ten largest account for about 14% of the sample. Sample: blood. Source of these receptors: an elderly woman in good health.

This clonotype has ten or more counts. The chain carries TRBV4-2 and TRBJ2-3; D remains ambiguous. In germline, CDR1 is LGHNA, CDR2 YNFKEQ. The length of the CDR3 is 15 residues. Trimming took off 2 bases at V and 2 bases at J, with 11 bases between the two ends. The CDR3 DNA reads as TGTGCCAGCAGCCAAACTGACGGGTACACAGATACGCAGTATTTT. It codes for CASSQTDGYTDTQYF.

The V call is TRBV7-2, the J call TRBJ2-3, with 7 bases that match TRBD1. There are 14 residues in the CDR3. V was pared by 10 bases and J by 3 bases, with 10 bases of the junction left unmatched. Germline V lookup: CDR1 SGHTA, CDR2 FQGNSA. The CDR3 coding sequence is TGTGCCATCCCCCAAGGGGGCAAAACAGATACGCAGTATTTT. Its protein product is CAIPQGGKTDTQYF.

This clonotype appeared a few times. CDR3 DNA sequence: TGCAGTGCTACTAGCGGGGCCCCTAGCACAGATACGCAGTATTTT. The encoded protein is CSATSGAPSTDTQYF. The chain uses TRBV20-1 and TRBJ2-3; 9 bases are shared with TRBD2. The CDR3 is 15 amino acids. V shed 4 bases and J 0 bases; nucleotides not matched to a gene: 5. The germline gives CDR1 DFQATT, CDR2 SNEGSKA (reference sequence).

CDR3 in amino acids: CASSGRGTGGSTDTQYF. The CDR3 coding sequence is TGTGCCAGCAGTGGGAGGGGAACAGGCGGTAGCACAGATACGCAGTATTTT. J is TRBJ2-3 and V is TRBV27; 7 nucleotides line up with TRBD2. The V and J ends lost 5 bases and 0 bases, in that order; junction bases with no gene match: 11. CDR3 length: 17 amino acids. Germline V gives CDR1 MNHEY, CDR2 SMNVEV (reference sequence).

Notes on this clonotype: Compared with germline, one end of the junction differs, possibly owing to a read error. The CDR3 nucleotides read TGTGCCAGGAGTTGGAGAGCCCGGAAGCGGGATACGCAGTATTTT. Translating gives CARSWRARKRDTQYF. The chain uses TRBV6-5 and TRBJ2-3; D possibly corresponds to TRBD2 (5 bases). Germline assignment: CDR1 MNHEY and CDR2 SVGAGI. The CDR3 extends over 15 amino acids.

The chain carries TRBV6-2 or TRBV6-3 and TRBJ2-3; 11 bases match TRBD2. Germline V gene data show CDR1 as MNHEY and CDR2 as SVGEGT. This CDR3 comprises 16 residues. V gave up 7 bases and J gave up 0 bases; unmatched junction bases: 6. This CDR3 is CASTLRLAGSTDTQYF. The CDR3 DNA follows: TGTGCCAGCACCTTAAGACTAGCGGGGAGCACAGATACGCAGTATTTT.

This clonotype was picked up a small number of times. The rearrangement joins TRBV5-1 to TRBJ2-2; D is possibly TRBD2 (6 bases). V lost 4 bases, J lost 7 bases, and 14 bases lay in between. Germline V CDR1 and CDR2: SGHRS, YFSETQ. The CDR3 sequence is 14 residues long. CDR3 sequence: CASSPRDFIGELFF. CDR3 bases: TGCGCCAGCAGCCCCAGGGACTTTATCGGGGAGCTGTTTTTT.

This clonotype was picked up a small number of times. V is TRBV3-1 and J is TRBJ2-2; 12 bases agree with TRBD2. Germline-derived CDR1 and CDR2 are LGHDT and YNNKEL (reference sequence). This CDR3 has 16 amino acids. Trimming at V came to 4 bases and at J to 4 bases, leaving 4 bases not matched to a gene. In nucleotides, the CDR3 is TGTGCCAGCAGCCTGCCGACTAGCGGGGGCACCGGGGAGCTGTTTTTT. Translation gives CASSLPTSGGTGELFF.

The chain joins TRBV20-1 to TRBJ1-1; no reliable D call. There are 10 residues in the CDR3. The ends were cut back, 3 bases at V and 3 bases at J, with 2 bases in the middle. The germline V gene encodes CDR1 DFQATT and CDR2 SNEGSKA (reference sequence). DNA of the CDR3: TGCAGTGCTAGCCACACTGAAGCTTTCTTT. It translates to CSASHTEAFF.

The chain carries TRBV11-2 and TRBJ2-2; D might be TRBD1 (5 bases). Germline V gives CDR1 SGHAT, CDR2 FQNNGV. CDR3 size: 14 residues. The V gene lost 10 bases and the J gene lost 3 bases, with 15 bases spanning the gap. The CDR3 reads CANILTDYTGELFF. The CDR3 bases are TGTGCCAACATATTGACAGACTACACCGGGGAGCTGTTTTTT.